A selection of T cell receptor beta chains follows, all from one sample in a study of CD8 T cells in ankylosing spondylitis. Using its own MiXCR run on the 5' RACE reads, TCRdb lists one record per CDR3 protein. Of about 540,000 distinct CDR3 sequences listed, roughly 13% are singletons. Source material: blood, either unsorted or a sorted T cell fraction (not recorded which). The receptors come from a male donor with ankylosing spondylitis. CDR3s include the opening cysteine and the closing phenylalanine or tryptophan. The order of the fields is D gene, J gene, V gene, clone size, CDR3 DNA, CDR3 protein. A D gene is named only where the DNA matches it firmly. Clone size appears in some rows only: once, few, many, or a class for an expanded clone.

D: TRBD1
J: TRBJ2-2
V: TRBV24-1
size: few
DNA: TGTGCCACCCGACCCCCGGGACAGGGAACGTCGGCCGGGGAGCTGTTTTTT
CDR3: CATRPPGQGTSAGELFF

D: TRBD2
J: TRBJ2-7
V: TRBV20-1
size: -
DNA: TGCAGTGCTAGCAGCCTAGCGGGAGCCACCTACGAGCAGTACTTC
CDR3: CSASSLAGATYEQYF

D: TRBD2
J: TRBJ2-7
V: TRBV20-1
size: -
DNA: TGCAGTGCTAGAGCCTGGTCTAGCGGGAGCCAGGAGCAGTACTTC
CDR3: CSARAWSSGSQEQYF

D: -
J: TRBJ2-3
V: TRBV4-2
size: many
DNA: TGTGCCAGCAGTCCGATTGGAGATACGCAGTATTTT
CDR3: CASSPIGDTQYF

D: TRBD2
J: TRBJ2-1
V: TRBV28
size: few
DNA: TGTGCCAGCAGTCAGGGACTAGCGTTTGCCTACAATGAGCAGTTCTTC
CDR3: CASSQGLAFAYNEQFF

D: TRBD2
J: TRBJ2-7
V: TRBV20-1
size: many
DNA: TGCAGTGCTCCCGGGACTAGCGGGTCCTACGAGCAGTACTTC
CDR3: CSAPGTSGSYEQYF

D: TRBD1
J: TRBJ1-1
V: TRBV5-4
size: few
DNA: TGTGCCAGCAGTAAGGGGACAGGGAACACTGAAGCTTTCTTT
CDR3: CASSKGTGNTEAFF

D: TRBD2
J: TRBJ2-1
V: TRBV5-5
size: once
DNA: TGTGCCAGCAGCTCTTCAGGTCCCGGGACTATCGGTTTGGATGAGCAGTTCTTC
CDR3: CASSSSGPGTIGLDEQFF

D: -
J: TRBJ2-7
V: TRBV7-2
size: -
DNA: TGTGCCAGCAGCTTAGCGTTTCGGACATCGGTTAGCGAGCAGTACTTC
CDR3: CASSLAFRTSVSEQYF

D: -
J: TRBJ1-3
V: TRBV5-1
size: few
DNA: TGCGCCAGCAGCTTGGGGTTCGGGGCACCCTCTGGAAACACCATATATTTT
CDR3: CASSLGFGAPSGNTIYF

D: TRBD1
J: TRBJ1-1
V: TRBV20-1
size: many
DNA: TGCAGTGCCAGAAGGGGGCGAGCCTTTGGAACTGAAGCTTTCTTT
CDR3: CSARRGRAFGTEAFF

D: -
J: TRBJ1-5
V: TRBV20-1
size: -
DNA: TGCAGTGCTAGAGATGGGGCAGACAATCAGCCCCAGCATTTT
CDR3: CSARDGADNQPQHF

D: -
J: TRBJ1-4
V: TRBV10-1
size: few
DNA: TGCGCCAGCAGTGAGGGGTTAAAGCGTGAAAAACTGTTTTTT
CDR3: CASSEGLKREKLFF

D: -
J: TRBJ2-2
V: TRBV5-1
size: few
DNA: TGCGCCAGCACCGTAAGGAGAACCGGGGAGCTGTTTTTT
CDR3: CASTVRRTGELFF

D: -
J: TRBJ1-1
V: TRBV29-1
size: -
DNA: TGCAGCGTTGAAGGGATCAGGAACACTGAAGCTTTCTTT
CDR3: CSVEGIRNTEAFF

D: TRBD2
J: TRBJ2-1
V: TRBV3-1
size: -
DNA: TGTGCCAGCAGCCAAGATCAGCGGGAGATCAGCTCCTACAATGAGCAGTTCTTC
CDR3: CASSQDQREISSYNEQFF

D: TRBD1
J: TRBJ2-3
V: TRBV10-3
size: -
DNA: TGTGCCATCAGTGAGTCGGGAAGGGACAGTTCCACAGATACGCAGTATTTT
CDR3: CAISESGRDSSTDTQYF

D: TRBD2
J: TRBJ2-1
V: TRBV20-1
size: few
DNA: TGCAGTGCTAGAGTGGCGGGAGAATTTAATGAGCAGTTCTTC
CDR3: CSARVAGEFNEQFF

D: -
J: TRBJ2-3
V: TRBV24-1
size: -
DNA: TGTGCCACCGCACCTCGTCTGGGGGGAACAGATACGCAGTATTTT
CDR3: CATAPRLGGTDTQYF

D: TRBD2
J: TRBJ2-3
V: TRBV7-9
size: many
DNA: TGTGCCAGCAGCTTGGCTAGCGGGAGCGATACGCAGTATTTT
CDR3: CASSLASGSDTQYF

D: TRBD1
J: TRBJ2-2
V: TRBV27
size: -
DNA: TGTGCCAGCAGGGCCGGGACAGGGCGTTCCGGGGAGCTGTTTTTT
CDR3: CASRAGTGRSGELFF

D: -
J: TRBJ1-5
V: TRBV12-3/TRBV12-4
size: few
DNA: TGTGCCAGCAGTTTAATCGTAGGTGGCAATCAGCCCCAGCATTTT
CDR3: CASSLIVGGNQPQHF

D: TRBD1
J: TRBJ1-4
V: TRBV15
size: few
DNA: TGTGCCACCAGCAGCACGACAGGGGTGGTCACAACTAATGAAAAACTGTTTTTT
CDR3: CATSSTTGVVTTNEKLFF

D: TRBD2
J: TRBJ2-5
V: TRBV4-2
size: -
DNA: TGTGCCAGCAGCCAAGATCGGGGAGCGGGAGGGGGTCAAGAGACCCAGTACTTC
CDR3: CASSQDRGAGGGQETQYF

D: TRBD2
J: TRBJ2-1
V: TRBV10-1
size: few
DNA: TGCGCCAGCAGTGCCCAGGGGAAGTGGCGGGGGGAGAATGAGCAGTTCTTC
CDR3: CASSAQGKWRGENEQFF

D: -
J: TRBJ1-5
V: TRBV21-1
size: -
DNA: TGTGCCTTATTCGACAGGGACAATCAGCCCCAGCATTTT
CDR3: CALFDRDNQPQHF

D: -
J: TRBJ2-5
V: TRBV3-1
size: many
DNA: TGTGCCAGCAGCCAAGTGGAGACCCAGTACTTC
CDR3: CASSQVETQYF

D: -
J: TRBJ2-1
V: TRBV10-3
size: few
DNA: TGTGCCATCAGTGAACCCCTTGGCAATGAGCAGTTCTTC
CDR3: CAISEPLGNEQFF

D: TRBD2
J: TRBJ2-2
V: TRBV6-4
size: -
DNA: TGTGCCACAGCCCCGACTAGCGAGACCGGGGAGCTGTTTTTT
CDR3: CATAPTSETGELFF

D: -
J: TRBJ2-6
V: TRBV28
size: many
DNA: TGTGCCAGCAGTTTGGGCAGGGACTCTGGGGCCAACGTCCTGACTTTC
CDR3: CASSLGRDSGANVLTF

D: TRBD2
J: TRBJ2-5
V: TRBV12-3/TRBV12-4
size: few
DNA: TGTGCCAGCAGTAAACAGACTAGCGGGAGGGCCGGAGAGACCCAGTACTTC
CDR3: CASSKQTSGRAGETQYF

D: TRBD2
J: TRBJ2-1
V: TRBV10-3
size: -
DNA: TGTGCCATCAGTGCTAGCGGGACGGGGGCTGAGCAGTTCTTC
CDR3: CAISASGTGAEQFF

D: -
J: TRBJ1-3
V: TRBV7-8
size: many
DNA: TGTGCCAGCAGCCCCCGGACCGGAAACACCATATATTTT
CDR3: CASSPRTGNTIYF

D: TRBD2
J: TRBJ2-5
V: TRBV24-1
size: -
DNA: TGTGCCACCAGTAAGTTTGCGGGAGAAGAGACCCAGTACTTC
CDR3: CATSKFAGEETQYF

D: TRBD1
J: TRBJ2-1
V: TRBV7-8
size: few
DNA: TGTGCCAGCAGCTCTTCTCGATGGACAGGTAGCCACTACAATGAGCAGTTCTTC
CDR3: CASSSSRWTGSHYNEQFF

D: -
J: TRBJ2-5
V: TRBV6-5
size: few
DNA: TGTGCCAGCAGTTACCTCCGGGACTTCGCTCATTCGTACCAAGAGACCCAGTACTTC
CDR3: CASSYLRDFAHSYQETQYF

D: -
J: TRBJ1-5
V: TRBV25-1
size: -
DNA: TGTGCCAGCAGTGAAGAGGGCGGATTAAGCCAGCATTTT
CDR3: CASSEEGGLSQHF

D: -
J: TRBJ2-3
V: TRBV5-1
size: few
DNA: TGCGCCAGCAGCGATTCGGGACGGATCACAGATACGCAGTATTTT
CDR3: CASSDSGRITDTQYF

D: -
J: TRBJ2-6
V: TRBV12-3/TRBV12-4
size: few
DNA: TGTGCCAGCACTAAGCGAGGGGCCAACGTCCTGACTTTC
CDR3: CASTKRGANVLTF

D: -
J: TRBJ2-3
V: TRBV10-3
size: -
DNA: TGTGCCATCAGTGAGGGCATAAGCACAGATACGCAGTATTTT
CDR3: CAISEGISTDTQYF

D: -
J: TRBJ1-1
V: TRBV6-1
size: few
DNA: TGTGCCAGCAGTGCCAGACAGGCCGGGACTGAAGCTTTCTTT
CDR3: CASSARQAGTEAFF

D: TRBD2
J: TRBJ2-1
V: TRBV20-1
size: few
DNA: TGCAGTGCCCCGTCTAGCGGGAGCTCCTACAATGAGCAGTTCTTC
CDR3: CSAPSSGSSYNEQFF

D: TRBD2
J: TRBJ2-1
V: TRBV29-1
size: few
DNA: TGCAGCGTTGACAACGGGCTAGCGGGGAGGTACAATGAGCAGTTCTTC
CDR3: CSVDNGLAGRYNEQFF

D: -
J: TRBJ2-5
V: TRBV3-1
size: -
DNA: TGTGCCAGCAGCCAGTCAGCAAGGATTGAATGGGAGACCCAGTACTTC
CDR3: CASSQSARIEWETQYF

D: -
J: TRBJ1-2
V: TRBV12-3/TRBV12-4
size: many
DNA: TGTGCCAGCAGTCGAGAGGCTGGGGCTGGCTACACCTTC
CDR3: CASSREAGAGYTF

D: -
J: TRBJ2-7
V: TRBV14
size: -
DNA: TGTGCCAGCAGCCAAAGGTCGTACGGCGAGCAGTACTTC
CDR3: CASSQRSYGEQYF